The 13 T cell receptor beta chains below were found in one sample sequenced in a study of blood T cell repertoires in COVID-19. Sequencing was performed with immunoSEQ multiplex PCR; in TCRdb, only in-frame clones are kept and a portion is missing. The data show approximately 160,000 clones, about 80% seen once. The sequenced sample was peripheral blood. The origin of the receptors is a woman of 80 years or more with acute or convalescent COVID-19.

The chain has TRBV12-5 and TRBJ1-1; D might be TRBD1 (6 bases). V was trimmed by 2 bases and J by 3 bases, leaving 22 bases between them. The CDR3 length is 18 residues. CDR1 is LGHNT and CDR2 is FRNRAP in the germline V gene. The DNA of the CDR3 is TGTGCTAGTGGTTTGAGCAGGGGCGCGAGTAACGGGGACACTGAAGCTTTCTTT. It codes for CASGLSRGASNGDTEAFF.

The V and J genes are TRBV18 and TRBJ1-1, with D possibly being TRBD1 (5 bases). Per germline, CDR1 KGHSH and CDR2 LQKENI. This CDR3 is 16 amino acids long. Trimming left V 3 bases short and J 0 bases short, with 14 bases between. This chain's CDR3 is CASSPAGSGVNTEAFF. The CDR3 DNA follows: TGTGCCAGCTCACCGGCAGGGTCAGGAGTGAACACTGAAGCTTTCTTT.

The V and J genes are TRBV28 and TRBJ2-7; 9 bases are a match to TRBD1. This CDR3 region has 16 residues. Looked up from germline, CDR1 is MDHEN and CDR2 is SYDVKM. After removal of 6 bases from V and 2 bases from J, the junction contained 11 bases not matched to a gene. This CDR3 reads CASRTGGAFSTYEQYF. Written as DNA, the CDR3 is TGTGCCAGCAGGACAGGGGGTGCCTTTTCAACCTACGAGCAGTACTTC.

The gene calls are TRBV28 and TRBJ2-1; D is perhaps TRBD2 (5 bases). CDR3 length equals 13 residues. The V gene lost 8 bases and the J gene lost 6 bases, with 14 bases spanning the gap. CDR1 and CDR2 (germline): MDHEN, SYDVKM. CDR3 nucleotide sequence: TGTGCCAGCGAGTGGGCGGGCTTCAATGAGCAGTTCTTC. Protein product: CASEWAGFNEQFF.

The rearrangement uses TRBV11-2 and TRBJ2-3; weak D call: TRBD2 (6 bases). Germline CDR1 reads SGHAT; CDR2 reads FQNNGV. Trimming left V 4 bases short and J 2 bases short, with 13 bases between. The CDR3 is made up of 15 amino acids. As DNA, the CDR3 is TGTGCCAGCAGCTCTCCCGCGGGACTCACAGATACGCAGTATTTT. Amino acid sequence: CASSSPAGLTDTQYF.

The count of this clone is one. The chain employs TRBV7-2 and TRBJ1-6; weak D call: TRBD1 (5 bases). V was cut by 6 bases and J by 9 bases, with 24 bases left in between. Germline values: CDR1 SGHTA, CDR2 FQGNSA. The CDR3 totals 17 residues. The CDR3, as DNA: TGTGCCAGCAGTTCCGGGGGGAGGGCGGCACCGCGTTCACCCCTCCACTTT. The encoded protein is CASSSGGRAAPRSPLHF.

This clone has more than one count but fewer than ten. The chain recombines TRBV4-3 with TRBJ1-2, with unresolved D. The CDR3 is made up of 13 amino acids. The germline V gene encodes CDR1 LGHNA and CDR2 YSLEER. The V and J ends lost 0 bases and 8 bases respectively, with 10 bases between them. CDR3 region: CASSQDGGNGYTF. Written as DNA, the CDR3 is TGCGCCAGCAGCCAAGATGGAGGGAACGGCTACACCTTC.

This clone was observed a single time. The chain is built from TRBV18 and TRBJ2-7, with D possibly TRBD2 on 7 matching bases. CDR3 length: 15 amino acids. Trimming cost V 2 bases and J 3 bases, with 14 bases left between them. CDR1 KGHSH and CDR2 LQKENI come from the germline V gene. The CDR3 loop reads CASSPFGGQLYEQYF. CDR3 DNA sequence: TGTGCCAGCTCACCATTCGGGGGGCAGCTCTACGAGCAGTACTTC.

The CDR3 bases are TGTGCCAGCAGCGTAGAGGCCCTCGGGGGACAGTACTTC. Encoded protein: CASSVEALGGQYF. The chain links TRBV9 to TRBJ2-7; a weak D match, TRBD2 (6 bases). Germline V gives CDR1 SGDLS, CDR2 YYNGEE. Trimming removed 0 bases from V and 10 bases from J, with 14 bases in between. The length of the CDR3 is 13 residues.

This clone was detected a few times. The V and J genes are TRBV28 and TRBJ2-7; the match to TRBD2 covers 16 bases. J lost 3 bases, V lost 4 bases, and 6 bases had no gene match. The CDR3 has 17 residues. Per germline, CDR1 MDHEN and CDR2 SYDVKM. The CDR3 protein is CASSSSGTSGRVYEQYF. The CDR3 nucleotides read TGTGCCAGCAGTTCATCCGGGACTAGCGGGAGGGTCTACGAGCAGTACTTC. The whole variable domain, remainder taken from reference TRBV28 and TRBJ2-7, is DVKVTQSSRYLVKRTGEKVFLECVQDMDHENMFWYRQDPGLGLRLIYFSYDVKMKEKGDIPEGYSVSREKKERFSLILESASTNQTSMYLCASSSSGTSGRVYEQYFGPGTRLTVT.

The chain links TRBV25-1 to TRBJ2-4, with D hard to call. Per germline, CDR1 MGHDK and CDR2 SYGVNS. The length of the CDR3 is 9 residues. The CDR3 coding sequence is TGTCCCCGTAAAAACATTCAGTACTTC. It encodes CPRKNIQYF.

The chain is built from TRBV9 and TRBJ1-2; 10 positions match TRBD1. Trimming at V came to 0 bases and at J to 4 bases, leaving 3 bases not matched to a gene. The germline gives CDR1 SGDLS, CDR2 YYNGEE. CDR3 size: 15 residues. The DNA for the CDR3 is TGTGCCAGCAGCGTAGGGGACAGGGGCTCCTATGGCTACACCTTC. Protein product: CASSVGDRGSYGYTF.

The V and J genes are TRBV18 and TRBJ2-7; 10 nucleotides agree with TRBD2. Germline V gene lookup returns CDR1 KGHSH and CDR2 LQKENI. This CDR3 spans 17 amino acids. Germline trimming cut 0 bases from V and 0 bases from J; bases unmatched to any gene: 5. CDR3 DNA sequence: TGTGCCAGCTCACCACCGATTTTAGCGGGGGGCTCCTACGAGCAGTACTTC. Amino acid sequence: CASSPPILAGGSYEQYF.